The entry below gives a single TCR beta chain sequence along with its context. Its matching antigen is unknown. Other nucleotide sequences from this sample produce the same CDR3. CDR1 LNHDA and CDR2 SQIVND come from the germline V gene (reference sequence). V shed 4 bases and J shed 2 bases, with 11 bases lying between them. CDR3 size: 14 residues. These data belong to a study of shared clonotypes between healthy human individuals. Overall study findings and caveats: Sequencing depth was expected to influence donor clonotype sharing.

Clones were sequenced by immunoSEQ multiplex PCR, and TCRdb holds only the in-frame ones, with some missing. The data show about 680,000 clones, 74% seen once. The receptor's source is a woman aged 30 to 39 in good health. The chain employs TRBV19 and TRBJ1-2; a weak D match, TRBD1 (5 bases). The sample taken for sequencing was memory CD4+ T cells sorted from blood. The subset here: CD45RA-negative fraction. The CDR3 sequence: CASSKGTENYGYTF. Written as DNA, the CDR3 is TGTGCCAGTAGTAAGGGGACGGAGAACTATGGCTACACCTTC. The full variable domain, its missing parts supplied by reference TRBV19 and TRBJ1-2, is DGGITQSPKYLFRKEGQNVTLSCEQNLNHDAMYWYRQDPGQGLRLIYYSQIVNDFQKGDIAEGYSVSREKKESFPLTVTSAQKNPTAFYLCASSKGTENYGYTFGSGTRLTVV.